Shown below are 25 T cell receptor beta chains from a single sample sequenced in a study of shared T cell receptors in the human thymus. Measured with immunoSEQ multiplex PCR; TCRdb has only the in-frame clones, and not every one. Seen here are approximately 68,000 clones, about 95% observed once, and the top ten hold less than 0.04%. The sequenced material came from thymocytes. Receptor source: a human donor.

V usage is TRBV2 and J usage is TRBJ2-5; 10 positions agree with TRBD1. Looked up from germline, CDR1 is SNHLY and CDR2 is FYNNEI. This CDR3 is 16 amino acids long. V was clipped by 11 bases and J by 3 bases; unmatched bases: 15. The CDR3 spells CAGTRTGQGFEETQYF. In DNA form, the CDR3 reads TGTGCCGGCACAAGAACGGGACAGGGGTTTGAAGAGACCCAGTACTTC.

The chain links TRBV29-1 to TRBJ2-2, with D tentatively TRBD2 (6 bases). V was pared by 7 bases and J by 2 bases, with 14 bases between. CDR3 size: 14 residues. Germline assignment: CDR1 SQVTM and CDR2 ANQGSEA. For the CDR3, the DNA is TGCAGCGCAAACCGGGACTCTAACACCGGGGAGCTGTTTTTT. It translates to CSANRDSNTGELFF.

The CDR3 loop reads CASSLDPRDRGRKTQYF. The CDR3 coding sequence is TGCGCCAGCAGCTTGGATCCCCGGGACAGGGGAAGGAAGACCCAGTACTTC. The chain employs TRBV5-1 and TRBJ2-5, with TRBD1 identical over 10 bases. Unmatched junction bases numbered 11, after V lost 0 bases and J lost 6 bases. Germline CDR1 is SGHRS and CDR2 is YFSETQ. The CDR3 covers 17 residues. Full variable domain (remainder filled in from reference TRBV5-1 and TRBJ2-5): KAGVTQTPRYLIKTRGQQVTLSCSPISGHRSVSWYQQTPGQGLQFLFEYFSETQRNKGNFPGRFSGRQFSNSRSEMNVSTLELGDSALYLCASSLDPRDRGRKTQYFGPGTRLLVL.

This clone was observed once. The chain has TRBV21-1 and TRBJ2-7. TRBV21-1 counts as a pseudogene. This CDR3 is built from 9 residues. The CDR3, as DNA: TGTGCCATCACATGGGTGCAGTACTTC. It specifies CAITWVQYF.

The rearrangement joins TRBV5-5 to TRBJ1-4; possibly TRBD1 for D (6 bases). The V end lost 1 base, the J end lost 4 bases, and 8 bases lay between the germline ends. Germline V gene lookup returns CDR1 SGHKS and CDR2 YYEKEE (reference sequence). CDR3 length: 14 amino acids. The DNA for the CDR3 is TGTGCCAGCAGCTTGCCAGGGGATAATGAAAAACTGTTTTTT. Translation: CASSLPGDNEKLFF.

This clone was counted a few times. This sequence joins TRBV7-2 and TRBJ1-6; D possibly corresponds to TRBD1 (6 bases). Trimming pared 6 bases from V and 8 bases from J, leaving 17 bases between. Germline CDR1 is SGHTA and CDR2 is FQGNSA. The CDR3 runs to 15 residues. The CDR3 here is CASRMMGQGDSPLHF. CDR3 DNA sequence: TGTGCCAGCAGGATGATGGGACAAGGGGATTCACCCCTCCACTTT.

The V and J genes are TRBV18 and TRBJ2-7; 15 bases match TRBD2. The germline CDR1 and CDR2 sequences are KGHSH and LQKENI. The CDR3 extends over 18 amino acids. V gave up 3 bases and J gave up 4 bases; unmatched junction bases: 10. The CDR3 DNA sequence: TGTGCCAGCTCACCTTGGACTAGCGGGGGGGATCGGAGATACGAGCAGTACTTC. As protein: CASSPWTSGGDRRYEQYF.

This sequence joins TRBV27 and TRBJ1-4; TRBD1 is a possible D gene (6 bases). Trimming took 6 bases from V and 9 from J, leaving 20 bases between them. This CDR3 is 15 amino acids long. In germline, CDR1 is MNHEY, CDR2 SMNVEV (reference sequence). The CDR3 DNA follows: TGTGCCAGCAGCCGAAGGGGGTATTTTCCTAAAAAACTGTTTTTT. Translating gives CASSRRGYFPKKLFF. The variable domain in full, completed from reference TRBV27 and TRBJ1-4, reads EAQVTQNPRYLITVTGKKLTVTCSQNMNHEYMSWYRQDPGLGLRQIYYSMNVEVTDKGDVPEGYKVSRKEKRNFPLILESPSPNQTSLYFCASSRRGYFPKKLFFGSGTQLSVL.

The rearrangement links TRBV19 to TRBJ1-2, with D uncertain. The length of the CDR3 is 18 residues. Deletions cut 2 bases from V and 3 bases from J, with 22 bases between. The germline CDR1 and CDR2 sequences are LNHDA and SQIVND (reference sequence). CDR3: CASSIFEISDSPYYGYTF. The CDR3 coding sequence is TGTGCCAGTAGTATATTCGAGATCTCGGATTCCCCTTACTATGGCTACACCTTC.

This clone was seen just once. The CDR3, as DNA: TGTGCTAGTGGTTTGGTAAGGACAGACTGGCAGACCCAGTACTTC. Translating it yields CASGLVRTDWQTQYF. The V call is TRBV12-5, the J call TRBJ2-5; a weak D match, TRBD1 (6 bases). Trimming took off 0 bases at V and 6 bases at J, with 14 bases between the two ends. This CDR3 is built from 15 residues. Germline CDR1 reads LGHNT; CDR2 reads FRNRAP.

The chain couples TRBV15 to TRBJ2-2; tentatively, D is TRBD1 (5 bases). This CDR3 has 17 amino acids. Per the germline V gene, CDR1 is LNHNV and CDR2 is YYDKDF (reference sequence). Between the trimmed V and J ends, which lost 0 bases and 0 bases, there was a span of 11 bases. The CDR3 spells CATSRDRGTSNTGELFF. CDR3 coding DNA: TGTGCCACCAGCAGAGATAGGGGTACGTCGAACACCGGGGAGCTGTTTTTT.

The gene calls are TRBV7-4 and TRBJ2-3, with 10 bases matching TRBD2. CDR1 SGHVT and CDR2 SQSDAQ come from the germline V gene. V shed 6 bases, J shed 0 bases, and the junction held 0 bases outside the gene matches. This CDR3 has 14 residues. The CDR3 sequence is CASRTSGSTDTQYF. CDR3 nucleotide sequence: TGTGCCAGCAGGACTAGCGGGAGCACAGATACGCAGTATTTT.

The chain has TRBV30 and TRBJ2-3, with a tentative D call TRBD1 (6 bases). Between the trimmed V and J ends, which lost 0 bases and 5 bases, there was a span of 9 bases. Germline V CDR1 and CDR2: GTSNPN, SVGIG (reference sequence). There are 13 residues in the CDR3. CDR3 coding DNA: TGTGCCTGGAGTGTTAGAGGGGGAGATACGCAGTATTTT. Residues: CAWSVRGGDTQYF.

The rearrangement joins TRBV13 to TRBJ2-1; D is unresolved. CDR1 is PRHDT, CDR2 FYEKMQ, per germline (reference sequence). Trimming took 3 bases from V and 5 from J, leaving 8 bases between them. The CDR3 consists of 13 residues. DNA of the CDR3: TGTGCCAGCAGCTTTGACGGACACAATGAGCAGTTCTTC. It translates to CASSFDGHNEQFF.

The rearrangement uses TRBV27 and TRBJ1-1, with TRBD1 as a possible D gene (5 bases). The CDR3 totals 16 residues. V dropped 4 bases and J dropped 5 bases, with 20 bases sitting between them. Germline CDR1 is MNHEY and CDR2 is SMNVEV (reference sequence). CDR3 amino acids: CASSSHRGVGGTEAFF. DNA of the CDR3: TGTGCCAGCAGTTCTCACCGTGGCGTCGGGGGGACTGAAGCTTTCTTT.

The CDR3 DNA reads TGTGCCAGCACTCCCTCGGGGGGGACAACGTTAAACACCATATATTTT. This gives the protein CASTPSGGTTLNTIYF. This chain connects TRBV28 to TRBJ1-3, with TRBD1 as a possible D gene (6 bases). V was pared by 7 bases and J by 6 bases, with 22 bases between. The V gene's germline CDR1 is MDHEN and CDR2 SYDVKM. CDR3 length: 16 residues.

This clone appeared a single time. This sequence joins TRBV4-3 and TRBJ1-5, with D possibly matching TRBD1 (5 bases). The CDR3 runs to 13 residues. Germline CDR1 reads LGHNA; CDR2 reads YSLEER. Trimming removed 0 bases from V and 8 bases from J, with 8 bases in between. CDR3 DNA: TGCGCCAGCAGCCAAGATCCGGGGGAGCCCCAGCATTTT. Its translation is CASSQDPGEPQHF.

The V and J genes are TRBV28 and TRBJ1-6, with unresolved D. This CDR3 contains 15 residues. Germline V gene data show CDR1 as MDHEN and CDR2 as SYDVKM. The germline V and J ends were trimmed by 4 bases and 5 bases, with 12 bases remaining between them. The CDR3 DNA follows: TGTGCCAGCAGTTCCCAAAGCAGTGATAATTCACCCCTCCACTTT. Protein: CASSSQSSDNSPLHF.

CDR3 loop: CASSIRGPGNQPQHF. DNA of the CDR3: TGTGCCAGTAGTATAAGGGGGCCCGGGAATCAGCCCCAGCATTTT. The chain has TRBV19 and TRBJ1-5, with TRBD1 matching over 7 bases. The ends lost 2 bases at V and 4 bases at J; junction bases unmatched: 5. Looked up from germline, CDR1 is LNHDA and CDR2 is SQIVND (reference sequence). The CDR3 has 15 residues.

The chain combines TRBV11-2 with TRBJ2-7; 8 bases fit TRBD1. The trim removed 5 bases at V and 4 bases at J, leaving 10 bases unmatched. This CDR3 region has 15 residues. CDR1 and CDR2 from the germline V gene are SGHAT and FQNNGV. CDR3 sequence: CASSPRDRGRYEQYF. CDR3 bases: TGTGCCAGCAGCCCTAGAGACAGGGGTAGGTACGAGCAGTACTTC.

The CDR3 reads CASSRASQALNYGYTF. CDR3 coding DNA: TGTGCCAGTAGTAGGGCGTCCCAGGCCCTAAACTATGGCTACACCTTC. The J gene is TRBJ1-2, the V gene TRBV19; D uncertain. Trimming took off 4 bases at V and 2 bases at J, with 17 bases between the two ends. Germline V lookup: CDR1 LNHDA, CDR2 SQIVND (reference sequence). The CDR3 length is 16 residues.

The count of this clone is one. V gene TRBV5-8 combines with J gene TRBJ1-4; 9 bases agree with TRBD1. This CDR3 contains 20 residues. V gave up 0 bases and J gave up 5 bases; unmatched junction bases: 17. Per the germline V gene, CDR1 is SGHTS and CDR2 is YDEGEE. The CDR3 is CASSLERDRDVRSPNEKLFF. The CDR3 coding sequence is TGTGCCAGCAGCTTGGAACGGGACAGGGACGTCAGGTCCCCAAATGAAAAACTGTTTTTT.

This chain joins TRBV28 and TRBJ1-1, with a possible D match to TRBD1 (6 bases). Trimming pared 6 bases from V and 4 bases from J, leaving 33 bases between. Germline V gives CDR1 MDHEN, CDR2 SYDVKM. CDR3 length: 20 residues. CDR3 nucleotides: TGTGCCAGCAGCCCGAAAATCTCCCGAACAGGGATTTACGGAGGCACTGAAGCTTTCTTT. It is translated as CASSPKISRTGIYGGTEAFF.

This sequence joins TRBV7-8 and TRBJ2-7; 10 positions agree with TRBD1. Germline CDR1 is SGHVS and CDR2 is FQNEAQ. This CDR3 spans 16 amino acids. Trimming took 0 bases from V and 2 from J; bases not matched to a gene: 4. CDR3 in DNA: TGTGCCAGCAGCTTAGCCCAGGGACAGGGGACCTACGAGCAGTACTTC. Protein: CASSLAQGQGTYEQYF.

The CDR3 DNA reads TGTGCCAGCAGTTTCATCATTAGCTCCTATAATTCACCCCTCCACTTT. Translation: CASSFIISSYNSPLHF. This chain connects TRBV27 to TRBJ1-6; D gene unclear. There are 16 residues in the CDR3. CDR1 is MNHEY, CDR2 SMNVEV, per germline (reference sequence). The V and J ends lost 3 bases and 0 bases respectively, with 9 bases between them.